The 24 T cell receptor beta chains given below trace back to one sample, sequenced in a study of T cell changes during pregnancy in multiple sclerosis. Clones were sequenced by immunoSEQ multiplex PCR, and TCRdb holds only the in-frame ones, with some missing. The sample shows some 30,000 clones, 90% of them seen only once. Source: CD4+ T cells from peripheral blood mononuclear cells, taken in the third trimester of pregnancy. These receptors were collected from a female donor in good health, enrolled as a control in a pregnancy study.

This clone came up once. The chain couples TRBV5-1 to TRBJ2-3; 9 positions agree with TRBD1. The CDR3 length is 16 residues. From germline, CDR1 is SGHRS and CDR2 YFSETQ. V was pared by 0 bases and J by 0 bases, with 2 bases of the junction left unmatched. CDR3 loop: CASSLVTGGSTDTQYF. The CDR3, as DNA: TGCGCCAGCAGCTTGGTAACAGGGGGCAGCACAGATACGCAGTATTTT.

A remark on this clone: An end of the junction does not agree with germline; a read error may underlie this. This chain links TRBV30 with TRBJ2-7; 7 bases are shared with TRBD2. This CDR3 contains 11 residues. Germline CDR1 GTSNPN, CDR2 SVGIG (reference sequence). CDR3 DNA sequence: TGTGCCGGGAGGGGAGAATACGAGCAGTACTTC. It specifies CAGRGEYEQYF.

In nucleotides, the CDR3 is TGTGCCAGCAGCATGGGACAGGGGGCCGGTGGCTACACCTTC. This codes for CASSMGQGAGGYTF. The V gene is TRBV7-9, the J gene TRBJ1-2, with 12 bases that match TRBD1. Trimming removed 5 bases from V and 7 bases from J; junction bases left unmatched: 5. The CDR3 is made up of 14 amino acids. Germline V CDR1 and CDR2: SEHNR, FQNEAQ (reference sequence).

The V and J genes are TRBV27 and TRBJ2-4; 7 bases map to TRBD1. CDR3 length: 14 residues. V gave up 4 bases and J gave up 3 bases; unmatched junction bases: 3. Germline assignment: CDR1 MNHEY and CDR2 SMNVEV (reference sequence). The CDR3 sequence is CASSWGTVKNIQYF. CDR3 bases: TGTGCCAGCAGTTGGGGGACAGTCAAAAACATTCAGTACTTC.

The chain employs TRBV5-1 and TRBJ1-1; D perhaps matches TRBD1 (6 bases). CDR1 SGHRS and CDR2 YFSETQ come from the germline V gene. V dropped 4 bases and J dropped 1 base, with 14 bases sitting between them. The CDR3 has 15 amino acids. CDR3 sequence reads: CASSISPTGNTEAFF. Here the CDR3 DNA reads TGCGCCAGCAGCATAAGTCCGACAGGGAACACTGAAGCTTTCTTT.

To note about this clone: One end of the junction is discordant with germline, which a read error may explain. The chain combines TRBV10-3 with TRBJ2-7; 7 nucleotides agree with TRBD1. Germline CDR1 is ENHRY and CDR2 is SYGVKD. The CDR3 runs 13 residues. In DNA, the CDR3 is TGTGCCATCAATGAGGGGGCTGATTACGAGCAGTACTTC. As protein: CAINEGADYEQYF.

The genes are TRBV9 and TRBJ2-2; 8 nucleotides agree with TRBD2. The V gene end was trimmed by 3 bases and the J gene end by 7 bases; junction bases not matched to a gene: 8. The CDR3 is made up of 15 amino acids. Germline values: CDR1 SGDLS, CDR2 YYNGEE. CDR3 in amino acids: CASSASRSGGGELFF. CDR3 coding DNA: TGTGCCAGCAGCGCCTCGAGGAGCGGGGGCGGGGAGCTGTTTTTT.

This clone was counted a single time. The chain joins TRBV29-1 to TRBJ2-5, with TRBD2 identical over 9 bases. From germline, CDR1 is SQVTM and CDR2 ANQGSEA. The length of the CDR3 is 17 residues. Unmatched junction bases numbered 19, after V lost 7 bases and J lost 4 bases. The CDR3 region has the DNA TGCAGCGCAGGAGGAAAAATTAGCGGGAGTAGGGTAGAGACCCAGTACTTC. Translated, it gives CSAGGKISGSRVETQYF.

The chain combines TRBV21-1 with TRBJ1-3; TRBD1 is the table's D call, not checked against the DNA. TRBV21-1 is flagged as a pseudogene. The CDR3 spans 17 residues. The CDR3 is CASSKVDRNFSGNTIYF. CDR3 nucleotide sequence: TGTGCCAGCAGCAAAGTTGACAGAAACTTCTCTGGAAACACCATATATTTT.

The chain is built from TRBV28 and TRBJ2-7; TRBD1 might be the D (5 bases). Germline lookup yields CDR1 MDHEN and CDR2 SYDVKM. The length of the CDR3 is 15 residues. Trimming took 1 base from V and 1 from J, leaving 11 bases between them. Here the CDR3 DNA reads TGTGCCAGCAGTTTATTTGGACAAGGATCCTACGAGCAGTACTTC. This encodes CASSLFGQGSYEQYF.

This clone was counted a single time. The same CDR3 arises from other DNA sequences in this sample as well. The CDR3 spells CASSYSGGSGNTIYF. The CDR3 region has the DNA TGTGCCAGCAGTTACTCGGGAGGCTCTGGAAACACCATATATTTT. The chain joins TRBV6-5 to TRBJ1-3; D uncertain. The CDR3 spans 15 residues. Germline V gene sequence: CDR1 MNHEY, CDR2 SVGAGI. V lost 0 bases and J 0 bases, leaving 6 bases between the germline ends.

The chain joins TRBV27 to TRBJ2-1, with TRBD1 matching over 11 bases. Trimming cost V 7 bases and J 1 base; bases outside gene matches: 12. This CDR3 has 18 amino acids. Germline assignment: CDR1 MNHEY and CDR2 SMNVEV (reference sequence). CDR3 region: CASTPGQGVSRSYNEQFF. CDR3 nucleotide sequence: TGTGCCAGCACCCCGGGACAGGGGGTTAGCAGGTCCTACAATGAGCAGTTCTTC.

The rearrangement uses TRBV9 and TRBJ2-5, with 11 bases fitting TRBD2. Per germline, CDR1 SGDLS and CDR2 YYNGEE. The CDR3 has 14 amino acids. V shed 5 bases, J shed 3 bases, and the junction held 3 bases outside the gene matches. CDR3 sequence: CASRGTSGKETQYF. In DNA form, the CDR3 reads TGTGCCAGCAGGGGGACTAGCGGAAAAGAGACCCAGTACTTC.

The CDR3 loop is CASKEGDTEAFF. DNA of the CDR3: TGTGCCAGCAAAGAGGGTGACACTGAAGCTTTCTTT. This rearrangement joins TRBV5-6 to TRBJ1-1; D is uncertain. The CDR3 runs 12 residues. Trimming pared 6 bases from V and 3 bases from J, leaving 9 bases between. CDR1 SGHDT and CDR2 YYEEEE come from the germline V gene.

The rearrangement uses TRBV29-1 and TRBJ1-2, with 8 bases matching TRBD1. Per germline, CDR1 SQVTM and CDR2 ANQGSEA. The CDR3 runs to 14 residues. J gave up 5 bases and V 4 bases, and 9 bases lay outside the gene matches. CDR3 nucleotide sequence: TGCAGCGTTGTTTCCAGGGGGCTAGGGTATGGCTACACCTTC. This encodes CSVVSRGLGYGYTF.

The chain joins TRBV4-1 to TRBJ2-7; 7 bases agree with TRBD1. The germline V gene has CDR1 MGHRA and CDR2 YSYEKL. CDR3 length: 14 amino acids. J lost 4 bases, V lost 3 bases, and 6 bases had no gene match. The CDR3 nucleotides are TGCGCCAGCAGCCAGCCGGGACAGCGTTACGAGCAGTACTTC. It is translated as CASSQPGQRYEQYF.

This clone has a single count. The J gene is TRBJ2-2, the V gene TRBV11-2; no definite D call. The CDR3 is 12 residues long. V was shortened by 1 base and J by 7 bases, with 4 bases between the two germline ends. CDR1 and CDR2 from the germline V gene are SGHAT and FQNNGV. The CDR3 nucleotides read TGTGCCAGCAGCTTAGTAGTCGGGGAGCTGTTTTTT. It specifies CASSLVVGELFF.

The chain combines TRBV19 with TRBJ2-1; TRBD2 agrees at 11 bases. CDR1 and CDR2 (germline): LNHDA, SQIVND (reference sequence). This CDR3 contains 15 residues. The ends lost 4 bases at V and 2 bases at J; junction bases unmatched: 1. The CDR3 DNA reads as TGTGCCAGTAGTAATAGCGGGGGGGCCTACAATGAGCAGTTCTTC. It specifies CASSNSGGAYNEQFF.

The chain employs TRBV5-1 and TRBJ2-1; 9 nucleotides align to TRBD2. The J segment lost 5 bases and the V segment lost 4 bases, leaving 13 bases of the junction unmatched. CDR3 length: 17 residues. The V gene's germline CDR1 is SGHRS and CDR2 YFSETQ. CDR3 in amino acids: CASSGPGQRGANNEQFF. The CDR3 nucleotides read TGCGCCAGCAGCGGGCCGGGCCAGCGGGGGGCAAACAATGAGCAGTTCTTC.

The chain recombines TRBV19 with TRBJ1-6; D gene ambiguous. The V end was cut by 5 bases, the J end by 14 bases, with 16 bases between. Per germline, CDR1 LNHDA and CDR2 SQIVND (reference sequence). The CDR3 is made up of 13 amino acids. CDR3: CASSEPGGMALHF. The CDR3 DNA reads TGTGCCAGTAGTGAACCGGGAGGGATGGCCCTCCACTTT.

Here the CDR3 DNA reads TGTGCCAGCAGCTTCGGGGGACTAGCGGGATCTCCCTACAATGAGCAGTTCTTC. As protein: CASSFGGLAGSPYNEQFF. The chain uses TRBV11-3 and TRBJ2-1, with TRBD2 identical over 13 bases. V shed 3 bases, J shed 2 bases, and the junction held 7 bases outside the gene matches. CDR1 SGHNT and CDR2 YENEEA come from the germline V gene. This CDR3 contains 18 residues.

The chain is built from TRBV5-1 and TRBJ1-1; D perhaps matches TRBD1 (6 bases). V was trimmed by 2 bases and J by 1 base, leaving 15 bases between them. The CDR3 sequence is 16 residues long. Germline V gives CDR1 SGHRS, CDR2 YFSETQ. In nucleotides, the CDR3 is TGCGCCAGCAGCTTCACGTACAGGGCGGGGAACACTGAAGCTTTCTTT. Amino acid sequence: CASSFTYRAGNTEAFF. Drawing the rest from reference TRBV5-1 and TRBJ1-1, the complete variable domain is KAGVTQTPRYLIKTRGQQVTLSCSPISGHRSVSWYQQTPGQGLQFLFEYFSETQRNKGNFPGRFSGRQFSNSRSEMNVSTLELGDSALYLCASSFTYRAGNTEAFFGQGTRLTVV.

The rearrangement uses TRBV5-4 and TRBJ1-1; the D gene is possibly TRBD1 (5 bases). The germline V gene encodes CDR1 SGHNT and CDR2 YYREEE (reference sequence). The CDR3 is 15 residues long. The V gene lost 1 base and the J gene lost 4 bases, with 14 bases spanning the gap. The CDR3: CASSLFGGVGTEAFF. In DNA, the CDR3 is TGTGCCAGCAGCTTGTTCGGGGGGGTCGGCACTGAAGCTTTCTTT. Complete variable domain (other parts from reference TRBV5-4 and TRBJ1-1): ETGVTQSPTHLIKTRGQQVTLRCSSQSGHNTVSWYQQALGQGPQFIFQYYREEENGRGNFPPRFSGLQFPNYSSELNVNALELDDSALYLCASSLFGGVGTEAFFGQGTRLTVV.

This clone was recorded only once. This chain joins TRBV10-3 and TRBJ2-3; TRBD2 agrees at 11 bases. Germline loops: CDR1 ENHRY, CDR2 SYGVKD. The CDR3 runs 16 residues. J was trimmed by 4 bases and V by 1 base; bases with no gene match: 4. The CDR3 DNA sequence: TGTGCCATCAGTGAGTTGGCTAGCGGGAGGTCAGATACGCAGTATTTT. The encoded protein is CAISELASGRSDTQYF.